This T cell receptor (beta chain) was captured by sequencing in a study of blood T cell repertoires in COVID-19. There are 14 residues in the CDR3. Germline CDR1 reads ENHRY; CDR2 reads SYGVKD. Between the trimmed V and J ends, which lost 0 bases and 8 bases, there was a span of 13 bases. Clones were read by immunoSEQ multiplex PCR, and TCRdb kept only the in-frame ones, dropping some. In the table there are under 200,000 clones, over 80% of which are singletons. Sequenced sample: peripheral blood. The V gene is TRBV10-3, the J gene TRBJ1-2; possible D gene TRBD1, 5 bases. This TCR was recovered from a woman aged 80 or over with active or convalescent COVID-19. The CDR3 protein is CAISESDRGFGYTF. CDR3 bases: TGTGCCATCAGTGAGTCGGATAGGGGTTTCGGCTACACCTTC.